This is a list of T cell receptor beta chains from one sample in a study of blood T cell repertoires in COVID-19. Using immunoSEQ multiplex PCR, the repertoire was profiled, and TCRdb retains in-frame clones only, with some absent. This sample has about 280,000 clones; about nine tenths occur once, and the top ten carry roughly 0.96%. The sample was peripheral blood. These receptors came from a woman aged 40 to 50 who had recovered from COVID-19. Each CDR3 is given without its conserved first and last residue.

TRBV27,ASSLGGDRELF
TRBV19,ASSPDRLETQY
TRBV4-1,ASSHGEGLVTDTQY
TRBV3-1/TRBV3-2,ASSQDWGGTSAYNEQF
TRBV7-7,ASSQTSGRTDTQY
TRBV24-1,ATSETGTGGTYEQY
TRBV28,ASSCRGQGCEKLF
TRBV30,AWSVGTSGLTDTQY
TRBV28,ASSTVQSGRSDTQY
TRBV6-4,ASSETGRDEQF
TRBV7-2,ASSLALREDTQY
TRBV19,ASSPQGAEAF
TRBV7-9,TVTGGYEQY
TRBV12-5,ASGTSGINEQF
TRBV9,ASSSRQQSETQY
TRBV7-3,ASSQGQLYNEQF
TRBV2,ASPPSGTSGREYTDTQY
TRBV3-1/TRBV3-2,ASSPGLAGYEQY
TRBV4-1,ASSQLPGQGGADTQY
TRBV18,ASSPDRKNNEQF
TRBV25-1,ASTPRAGNTDTQY
TRBV19,ASSSLQGSGANVLT
TRBV9,ASSVGWEGMGQY
TRBV3-1/TRBV3-2,ASSQDHRERGEKLF
TRBV5-1,ASTGTSPYGEQF
TRBV19,ASSIGAGQETQY
TRBV20-1,SASARAGGYT
TRBV6-6,ASRGLIETQY
TRBV2,ASSEGGGRTEQF
TRBV30,AWIPGGGEQY
TRBV10-3,AISTSGHNEQF
TRBV10-3,AISGGGRAWDEQY